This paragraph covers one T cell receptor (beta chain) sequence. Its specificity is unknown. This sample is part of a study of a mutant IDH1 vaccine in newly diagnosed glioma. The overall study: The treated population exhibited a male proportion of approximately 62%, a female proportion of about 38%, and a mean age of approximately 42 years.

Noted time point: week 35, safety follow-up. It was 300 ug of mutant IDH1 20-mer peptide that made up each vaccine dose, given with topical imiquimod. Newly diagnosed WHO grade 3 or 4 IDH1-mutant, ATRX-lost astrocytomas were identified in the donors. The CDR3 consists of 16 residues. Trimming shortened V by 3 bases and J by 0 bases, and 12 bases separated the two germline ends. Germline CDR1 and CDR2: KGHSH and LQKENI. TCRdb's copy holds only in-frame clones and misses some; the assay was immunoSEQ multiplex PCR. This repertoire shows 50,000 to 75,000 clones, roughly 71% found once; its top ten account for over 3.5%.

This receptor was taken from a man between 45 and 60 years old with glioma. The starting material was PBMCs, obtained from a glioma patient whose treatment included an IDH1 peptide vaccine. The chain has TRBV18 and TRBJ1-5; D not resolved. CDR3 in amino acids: CASSPPGQNSNQPQHF. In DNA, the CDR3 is TGTGCCAGCTCACCCCCCGGGCAGAATAGCAATCAGCCCCAGCATTTT. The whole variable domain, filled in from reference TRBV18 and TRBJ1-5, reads NAGVMQNPRHLVRRRGQEARLRCSPMKGHSHVYWYRQLPEEGLKFMVYLQKENIIDESGMPKERFSAEFPKEGPSILRIQQVVRGDSAAYFCASSPPGQNSNQPQHFGDGTRLSIL.